This TCR beta chain appears in the sequencing data of a study of CD8+ T cells in alopecia areata. Overall study context: Patients in the study were on tofacitinib for 6 to 18 months, then off it for 6 months. Findings and limits, study-wide: Lesional scalp, notably in alopecia totalis/universalis, had clonality above that of normal scalp. Possibly as an HLA-related effect, TCR sharing across patients appeared less clear than in mice.

Concerning this clone: Antigen unknown. Other nucleotide sequences from this sample produce the same CDR3.

Trimming removed 5 bases at V and 3 bases at J, with 4 bases between. This CDR3 comprises 11 residues. Germline assignment: CDR1 GTSNPN and CDR2 SVGIG (reference sequence). Investigators isolated RNA and reverse transcribed it into cDNA to act as the sequencing template. Sequencing used immunoSEQ multiplex PCR; TCRdb keeps in-frame clones, though not all of them. The table lists over 120,000 clones, 40% to 65% of them singletons. Peripheral blood, together with lesional scalp punch biopsies, was collected from alopecia areata patients. The sequence was collected from a human donor with alopecia areata. The specimen comprised CD4+ T cells sorted from blood, sampled at week 0. The chain has TRBV30 and TRBJ2-2; D gene unclear. DNA for the CDR3: TGTGCCTGGGGGGACACCGGGGAGCTGTTTTTT. Protein product: CAWGDTGELFF.